Shown below are 17 T cell receptor beta chains from a single sample sequenced in a study of T cells in Graves' hyperthyroidism and ophthalmopathy. Amplification of TCR beta CDR3 regions used RNA as the template. The TCR CDR3 first-round RT-PCR relied on the HTBI primer set. TCRdb fed the multiplex PCR reads into MiXCR, producing one record per CDR3 protein. The sample has around 480,000 distinct CDR3 sequences; 13% to 15% are singletons. The sample taken for sequencing was blood. All receptors derive from a woman younger than 35 with Graves' hyperthyroidism.

This clonotype was seen many times. The chain combines TRBV6-1 with TRBJ1-2, with a possible D match to TRBD1 (6 bases). Trimming took 4 bases from V and 1 from J, leaving 13 bases between them. The CDR3 is made up of 15 amino acids. Germline CDR1 MNHNS, CDR2 SASEGT. The CDR3: CASSARGGINYGYTF. The CDR3 DNA follows: TGTGCCAGCAGTGCCCGCGGGGGCATTAACTATGGCTACACCTTC.

This clonotype appeared many times. The chain combines TRBV2 with TRBJ1-5; 9 positions match TRBD1. This CDR3 region has 16 residues. In germline, CDR1 is SNHLY, CDR2 FYNNEI. Losses at the gene ends were 7 bases for V and 1 base for J; bases not matched to a gene: 8. The CDR3 DNA follows: TGTGCCAGCACCGTCTCCGGGACAGGGAGCAATCAGCCCCAGCATTTT. This translates into CASTVSGTGSNQPQHF.

The genes are TRBV19 and TRBJ2-5, with D hard to call. Germline V CDR1 and CDR2: LNHDA, SQIVND (reference sequence). V was cut by 10 bases and J by 3 bases, with 15 bases left in between. The CDR3 sequence is 13 residues long. The CDR3 here is CATMGNSEETQYF. CDR3 bases: TGTGCCACAATGGGCAACTCAGAAGAGACCCAGTACTTC.

V usage is TRBV6-1 and J usage is TRBJ1-2; no clear D. CDR1 MNHNS and CDR2 SASEGT come from the germline V gene. The CDR3 has 16 amino acids. V was clipped by 0 bases and J by 4 bases, with 15 bases between them. The CDR3 loop reads CASSEARASGSYGYTF. Here the CDR3 DNA reads TGTGCCAGCAGTGAAGCCCGGGCCTCCGGGAGCTATGGCTACACCTTC.

With respect to this clonotype: The final CDR3 position lacks the conserved phenylalanine or tryptophan, pointing to a likely read error. The V gene is TRBV13, the J gene TRBJ1-2; 9 nucleotides align to TRBD1. V lost 4 bases to trimming and J lost 7 bases; unmatched junction nucleotides: 4. This CDR3 is built from 13 residues. CDR1 and CDR2 from the germline V gene are PRHDT and FYEKMQ (reference sequence). The CDR3 loop reads CASSSGQGSGYTL. CDR3 DNA sequence: TGTGCCAGCAGCTCGGGACAGGGAAGTGGCTACACCCTC.

This clonotype was seen a few times. The chain uses TRBV7-9 and TRBJ2-2; D is possibly TRBD1 (5 bases). CDR1 is SEHNR and CDR2 is FQNEAQ in the germline V gene (reference sequence). This CDR3 spans 13 amino acids. V lost 7 bases and J 7 bases, leaving 13 bases between the germline ends. The CDR3 protein is CASTPQGVGELFF. The CDR3 coding sequence is TGTGCCAGCACCCCGCAGGGCGTCGGGGAGCTGTTTTTT.

This clonotype was counted ten times or more. V and J are TRBV10-3 and TRBJ2-2; D might be TRBD1 (6 bases). CDR1 is ENHRY and CDR2 is SYGVKD in the germline V gene. Trimming removed 8 bases at V and 0 bases at J, with 13 bases between. The CDR3 loop spans 15 amino acids. The CDR3 reads CAISGALTNTGELFF. CDR3 coding DNA: TGTGCCATCTCAGGGGCCCTGACGAACACCGGGGAGCTGTTTTTT.

This clonotype was counted ten times or more. Germline is not matched at one junction end, which may reflect a read error. V gene TRBV6-1 combines with J gene TRBJ2-6; D ambiguous. Germline CDR1 reads MNHNS; CDR2 reads SASEGT. The CDR3 length is 15 residues. This CDR3 reads CASTENQSEANVLTF. The CDR3 DNA reads as TGTGCCAGCACAGAGAACCAATCTGAGGCCAACGTCCTGACTTTC.

This clonotype was counted at least ten times. The rearrangement joins TRBV25-1 to TRBJ1-1, with 7 bases aligning to TRBD1. From germline, CDR1 is MGHDK and CDR2 SYGVNS. This CDR3 is 14 amino acids long. Unmatched junction bases numbered 9, after V lost 4 bases and J lost 7 bases. Here the CDR3 reads CASSAPTDRNEAFF. CDR3 in DNA: TGTGCCAGCAGTGCCCCCACGGACAGGAATGAAGCTTTCTTT.

V and J are TRBV6-1 and TRBJ2-1; 7 nucleotides line up with TRBD2. With V trimmed by 4 bases and J by 8 bases, 8 bases remained unmatched. The CDR3 contains 14 residues. Germline V gives CDR1 MNHNS, CDR2 SASEGT. Here the CDR3 reads CASSAGTIRDEQFF. CDR3 coding DNA: TGTGCCAGCAGTGCCGGGACTATCAGGGATGAGCAGTTCTTC.

The gene calls are TRBV4-2 and TRBJ2-1, with 14 bases that match TRBD2. Per the germline V gene, CDR1 is LGHNA and CDR2 is YNFKEQ. The trim removed 3 bases at V and 3 bases at J, leaving 4 bases unmatched. The CDR3 is 17 residues long. CDR3 amino acids: CASSQSGTSGSYNEQFF. For the CDR3, the DNA is TGTGCCAGCAGCCAGTCTGGGACTAGCGGGAGCTACAATGAGCAGTTCTTC.

In this sample, this clonotype turned up many times. The chain employs TRBV6-1 and TRBJ1-2; D is unresolved. Trimming removed 8 bases at V and 8 bases at J, with 27 bases between. CDR1 MNHNS and CDR2 SASEGT come from the germline V gene. The CDR3 spans 16 residues. The CDR3 region is CASSDTALPQRRGYTF. CDR3 bases: TGTGCCAGCTCAGATACCGCACTCCCCCAGCGGCGAGGCTACACCTTC.

This clonotype was recorded at least ten times. The chain recombines TRBV6-1 with TRBJ2-7; 7 bases align to TRBD1. Germline V gene lookup returns CDR1 MNHNS and CDR2 SASEGT. The CDR3 length is 13 residues. The V gene end was trimmed by 5 bases and the J gene end by 2 bases; junction bases not matched to a gene: 3. The CDR3 coding sequence is TGTGCCAGCAGTTTACAGGGGACCTACGAGCAGTACGTC. Its translation is CASSLQGTYEQYV.

This clonotype has a handful of counts. The chain joins TRBV7-2 to TRBJ1-1, with 8 nucleotides matching TRBD1. The CDR3 is 15 amino acids. V lost 2 bases, J lost 6 bases, and 8 bases stayed unmatched. Per germline, CDR1 SGHTA and CDR2 FQGNSA. The CDR3 spells CASSLIGGTGSEAFF. DNA of the CDR3: TGTGCCAGCAGCTTAATCGGGGGGACAGGCTCTGAAGCTTTCTTT.

This clonotype has more than one count but fewer than ten. The chain uses TRBV19 and TRBJ1-4; possibly TRBD1 for D (5 bases). The CDR3 has 13 residues. Germline CDR1 reads LNHDA; CDR2 reads SQIVND (reference sequence). The V and J ends lost 10 bases and 8 bases respectively, with 17 bases between them. The CDR3 reads CATPPGGCEKLFF. Written as DNA, the CDR3 is TGTGCCACCCCCCCGGGGGGTTGCGAAAAACTGTTTTTT.

This clonotype appeared a few times. V and J are TRBV20-1 and TRBJ1-2; 9 bases are shared with TRBD1. The V segment lost 0 bases and the J segment 5 bases; nucleotides outside the gene matches: 1. CDR1 and CDR2 (germline): DFQATT, SNEGSKA (reference sequence). CDR3 length equals 13 residues. The CDR3 nucleotides read TGCAGTGCTAGAGATGACAGGGGGTATGGCTACACCTTC. Translated, it gives CSARDDRGYGYTF.

There are a few counts of this clonotype. CDR3 coding DNA: TGTGCCACGGGGGATGGACTAACCCCGGGTGTTATGGGCACAGATACGCAGTATTTT. Translated: CATGDGLTPGVMGTDTQYF. This chain uses TRBV19 with TRBJ2-3; possibly TRBD2 for D (6 bases). The CDR3 is 19 amino acids. Trimming took 10 bases from V and 1 from J, leaving 30 bases between them. Germline V gives CDR1 LNHDA, CDR2 SQIVND (reference sequence).